This TCR beta chain was observed in a study of blood T cell repertoires in COVID-19. The CDR3 totals 13 residues. Trimming took 5 bases from V and 1 from J, leaving 8 bases between them. CDR1 SGHNT and CDR2 YENEEA come from the germline V gene. Per the original data handling: Nucleated cell counts were estimated from reference gene primer amplification. Measured with immunoSEQ multiplex PCR; TCRdb has only the in-frame clones, and not every one. V, J and clone size are taken as reported in that table, and D and trimming were inferred from the DNA itself. This sample has about 120,000 clones, with 90% found just once.

The V call is TRBV11-3, the J call TRBJ1-1, with TRBD1 as a possible D gene (5 bases). The sample taken for sequencing was peripheral blood. The receptor comes from a woman aged 55-69 years with COVID-19, enrolled during active disease. The CDR3 reads CASSQDRNTEAFF. CDR3 DNA sequence: TGTGCCAGCAGCCAAGACAGGAACACTGAAGCTTTCTTT.